The 20 T cell receptor beta chains given below trace back to one sample, sequenced in a study of blood T cell repertoires in COVID-19 (dated by TCRdb to 2020 to 2022). The library relied on the immunoSEQ multiplex PCR assay. The source is immuneACCESS, and TCRdb retained only in-frame sequences with V and J called. Part of the clones is not carried over; for the studies checked, unresolved V genes explain less than half of this, and the remainder is unexplained. The sample has about 190,000 clones on record, around 85% of them singletons. The ten most abundant clones make up more than 2.5% of the sample. Sequencing was performed on PBMCs or T cells enriched from blood (not recorded which). These TCRs come from a woman between 25 and 40 years old who had recovered from COVID-19.

This clone was seen once. The chain joins TRBV20-1 to TRBJ1-1; D is unresolved. Trimming stripped 3 bases from V and 8 bases from J, with 7 bases between. Germline loops: CDR1 DFQATT, CDR2 SNEGSKA (reference sequence). The CDR3 contains 10 residues. CDR3 nucleotides: TGCAGTGCTAGGGTGAGGGAAGCTTTCTTT. It yields the protein CSARVREAFF.

The chain recombines TRBV30 with TRBJ1-5; the D gene is possibly TRBD1 (5 bases). V lost 0 bases and J 5 bases, leaving 8 bases between the germline ends. Germline lookup yields CDR1 GTSNPN and CDR2 SVGIG (reference sequence). The CDR3 has 13 residues. The CDR3 sequence is CAWSVIGDQPQHF. The DNA for the CDR3 is TGTGCCTGGAGTGTAATAGGGGATCAGCCCCAGCATTTT.

V usage is TRBV9 and J usage is TRBJ2-6; D not certain. V was shortened by 4 bases and J by 3 bases, with 8 bases between the two germline ends. CDR3 size: 14 residues. CDR1 and CDR2 from the germline V gene are SGDLS and YYNGEE. CDR3 DNA: TGTGCCAGCAGCTCTCCCTATGGGGCCAACGTCCTGACTTTC. It yields the protein CASSSPYGANVLTF.

The chain combines TRBV5-3 with TRBJ2-7; 8 bases align to TRBD1. TRBV5-3 is an ORF, with its function uncertain. The J segment lost 6 bases and the V segment lost 4 bases, leaving 3 bases of the junction unmatched. The CDR3 contains 12 residues. CDR3 nucleotide sequence: TGTGCCAGAAGCGCTGACAGGGGCGAGCAGTACGTC. Translated, it gives CARSADRGEQYV.

In DNA, the CDR3 is TGTGCCAGCAGTTACGGACAGGTGAACACTGAAGCTTTCTTT. As protein: CASSYGQVNTEAFF. The V gene is TRBV6-5, the J gene TRBJ1-1; TRBD1 matches at 7 bases. CDR3 size: 14 residues. Trimming removed 2 bases from V and 0 bases from J; junction bases left unmatched: 0. CDR1 is MNHEY and CDR2 is SVGAGI in the germline V gene.

The CDR3 nucleotides are TGTGCCAGCTCACCACTCTCCGACGTCAGCGCGAACACCGGGGAGCTGTTTTTT. Its translation is CASSPLSDVSANTGELFF. V gene TRBV18 combines with J gene TRBJ2-2; no reliable D call. Trimming shortened V by 1 base and J by 0 bases, and 15 bases separated the two germline ends. There are 18 residues in the CDR3. Looked up from germline, CDR1 is KGHSH and CDR2 is LQKENI.

V usage is TRBV7-3 and J usage is TRBJ2-7, with D perhaps matching TRBD2 (6 bases). Trimming removed 6 bases at V and 5 bases at J, with 11 bases between. This CDR3 spans 12 amino acids. The germline V gene encodes CDR1 SGHTA and CDR2 FQGTGA. As DNA, the CDR3 is TGTGCCAGCAGGTCCGGGAGAAACGAGCAGTACTTC. Its protein product is CASRSGRNEQYF.

This rearrangement joins TRBV28 to TRBJ2-7; a possible D gene is TRBD2 (7 bases). CDR1 is MDHEN, CDR2 SYDVKM, per germline. The CDR3 extends over 15 amino acids. Trimming stripped 5 bases from V and 3 bases from J, with 17 bases between. CDR3 sequence reads: CASSPIAGANYEQYF. The CDR3 nucleotides are TGTGCCAGCAGTCCGATTGCGGGGGCGAACTACGAGCAGTACTTC.

This rearrangement joins TRBV24-1 to TRBJ1-6; 10 positions agree with TRBD1. V shed 4 bases, J shed 6 bases, and the junction held 5 bases outside the gene matches. The CDR3 length is 16 residues. Per germline, CDR1 KGHDR and CDR2 SFDVKD. The CDR3 is CATSDAGTGVNSPLHF. As DNA, the CDR3 is TGTGCCACCAGTGACGCCGGGACAGGGGTTAATTCACCCCTCCACTTT.

The chain couples TRBV13 to TRBJ2-1, with 10 bases lining up with TRBD2. The CDR3 is made up of 15 amino acids. Per germline, CDR1 PRHDT and CDR2 FYEKMQ (reference sequence). Losses at the gene ends were 5 bases for V and 4 bases for J; bases not matched to a gene: 5. The CDR3 DNA follows: TGTGCCAGCAGCAATTCTAGCGGGGGATACAATGAGCAGTTCTTC. Its translation: CASSNSSGGYNEQFF.

This clone was picked up one time. The chain links TRBV5-1 to TRBJ1-2; D is perhaps TRBD1 (5 bases). This CDR3 spans 13 amino acids. Trimming removed 1 base at V and 2 bases at J, with 6 bases between. CDR1 SGHRS and CDR2 YFSETQ come from the germline V gene. The CDR3 is CASSLQGNYGYTF. The CDR3, as DNA: TGCGCCAGCAGCTTGCAGGGCAACTATGGCTACACCTTC.

The chain links TRBV4-1 to TRBJ2-5; possibly TRBD2 for D (6 bases). The ends were cut back, 1 base at V and 10 bases at J, with 25 bases in the middle. Looked up from germline, CDR1 is MGHRA and CDR2 is YSYEKL. This CDR3 has 17 residues. This CDR3 is CASSQVDLGLHSADQYF. As DNA, the CDR3 is TGCGCCAGCAGCCAAGTAGATTTGGGACTCCATTCGGCGGACCAGTACTTC.

The rearrangement links TRBV7-2 to TRBJ2-3, with 9 nucleotides matching TRBD2. V lost 3 bases to trimming and J lost 4 bases; unmatched junction nucleotides: 2. The CDR3 covers 14 residues. Germline loops: CDR1 SGHTA, CDR2 FQGNSA. The CDR3 DNA is TGTGCCAGCAGCTTTGCGGGAGGGGCAGATACGCAGTATTTT. This sequence encodes CASSFAGGADTQYF.

The gene calls are TRBV27 and TRBJ2-1, with 8 bases aligning to TRBD2. After removal of 4 bases from V and 0 bases from J, the junction contained 8 bases not matched to a gene. The CDR3 covers 17 residues. The germline CDR1 and CDR2 sequences are MNHEY and SMNVEV (reference sequence). The CDR3 protein is CASSSPGGGSSYNEQFF. In DNA form, the CDR3 reads TGTGCCAGCAGTTCCCCTGGCGGGGGGAGCTCCTACAATGAGCAGTTCTTC.

The genes are TRBV28 and TRBJ1-2; TRBD1 matches 11 bases. Germline V gives CDR1 MDHEN, CDR2 SYDVKM. The length of the CDR3 is 15 residues. J lost 3 bases, V lost 6 bases, and 6 bases had no gene match. The DNA for the CDR3 is TGTGCCAGCAGCCTTTTGGGACAGGGGGACTATGGCTACACCTTC. It encodes CASSLLGQGDYGYTF.

To note about this clone: The germline gene is not matched at one end of the junction; a read error may be the cause. The chain recombines TRBV7-9 with TRBJ1-6; 9 bases map to TRBD1. This CDR3 is 16 amino acids long. Germline V gene sequence: CDR1 SEHNR, CDR2 FQNEAQ (reference sequence). The CDR3 sequence: CASSVARGTGNSPLHF. The CDR3 bases are TGTGCCAGCAGCGTAGCGCGAGGGACAGGGAATTCACCCCTCCACTTT.

The V gene is TRBV2, the J gene TRBJ1-2; D uncertain. The V gene's germline CDR1 is SNHLY and CDR2 FYNNEI. This CDR3 comprises 12 residues. V lost 4 bases and J 1 base, leaving 4 bases between the germline ends. This CDR3 reads CASSVLNYGYTF. The CDR3 region has the DNA TGTGCCAGCAGTGTACTTAACTATGGCTACACCTTC.

The rearrangement uses TRBV28 and TRBJ2-3; TRBD1 aligns across 7 bases. V shed 7 bases, J shed 0 bases, and the junction held 4 bases outside the gene matches. The CDR3 is 14 amino acids. Germline CDR1 and CDR2: MDHEN and SYDVKM. The CDR3 region is CASNRDSSTDTQYF. The CDR3 region has the DNA TGTGCCAGCAATCGGGACAGTAGCACAGATACGCAGTATTTT.

The chain combines TRBV5-4 with TRBJ1-1; TRBD1 matches 9 bases. Germline V gene sequence: CDR1 SGHNT, CDR2 YYREEE (reference sequence). The V segment lost 1 base and the J segment 3 bases; nucleotides outside the gene matches: 4. There are 15 residues in the CDR3. CDR3 nucleotide sequence: TGTGCCAGCAGCTTGCCGACAGGGGGGCACACTGAAGCTTTCTTT. Its protein product is CASSLPTGGHTEAFF.

The rearrangement joins TRBV6-2 or TRBV6-3 to TRBJ1-1, with 8 bases lining up with TRBD1. Losses at the gene ends were 5 bases for V and 7 bases for J; bases not matched to a gene: 9. The CDR3 runs to 14 residues. Germline V CDR1 and CDR2: MNHEY, SVGEGT. This CDR3 is CASSTEAGQGEAFF. In nucleotides, the CDR3 is TGTGCCAGCAGTACCGAAGCCGGACAGGGTGAAGCTTTCTTT.